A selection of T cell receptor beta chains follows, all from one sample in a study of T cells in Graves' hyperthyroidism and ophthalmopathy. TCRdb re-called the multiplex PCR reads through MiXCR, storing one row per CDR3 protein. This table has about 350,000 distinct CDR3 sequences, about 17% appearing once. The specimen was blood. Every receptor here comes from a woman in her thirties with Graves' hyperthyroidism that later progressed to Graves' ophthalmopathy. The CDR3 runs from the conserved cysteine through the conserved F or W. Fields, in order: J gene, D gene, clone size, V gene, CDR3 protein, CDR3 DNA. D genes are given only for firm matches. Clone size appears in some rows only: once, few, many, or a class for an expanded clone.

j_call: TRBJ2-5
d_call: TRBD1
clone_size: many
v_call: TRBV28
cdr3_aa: CASSLSYRGLGETQYF
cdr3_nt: TGTGCCAGCAGTTTATCGTACAGGGGGCTCGGGGAGACCCAGTACTTC

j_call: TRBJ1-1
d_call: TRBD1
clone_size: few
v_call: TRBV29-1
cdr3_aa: CSVGRTGVQNTEAFF
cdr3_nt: TGCAGCGTTGGGCGGACAGGTGTCCAGAACACTGAAGCTTTCTTT

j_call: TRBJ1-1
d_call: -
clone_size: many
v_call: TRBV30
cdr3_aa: CACSPDGTEAFF
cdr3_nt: TGTGCCTGTTCCCCCGATGGCACTGAAGCTTTCTTT

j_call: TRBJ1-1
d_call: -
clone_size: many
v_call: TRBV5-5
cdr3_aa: CASSPTWGTEAFF
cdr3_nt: TGTGCCAGCAGCCCAACGTGGGGGACTGAAGCTTTCTTT

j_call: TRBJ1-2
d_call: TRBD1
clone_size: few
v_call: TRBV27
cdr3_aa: CASSPGQFFYGYTF
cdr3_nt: TGTGCCAGCAGTCCGGGACAGTTCTTTTATGGCTACACCTTC

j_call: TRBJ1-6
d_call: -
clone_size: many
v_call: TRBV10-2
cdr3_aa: CASSLTGEHSPLHF
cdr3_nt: TGCGCCAGCAGTCTGACAGGAGAACATTCACCCCTCCACTTT

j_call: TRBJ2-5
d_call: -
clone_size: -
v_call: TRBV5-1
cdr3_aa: CASSSAPGHPNQETQYF
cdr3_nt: TGCGCCAGCAGCTCGGCTCCGGGACACCCGAACCAAGAGACCCAGTACTTC

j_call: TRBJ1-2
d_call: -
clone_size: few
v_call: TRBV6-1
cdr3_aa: CASSSLRRPLNYGYTF
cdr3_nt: TGTGCCAGCAGTAGCCTCCGACGGCCTCTTAACTATGGCTACACCTTC

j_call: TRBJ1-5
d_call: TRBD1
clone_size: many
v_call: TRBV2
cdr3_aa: CASGDRGTNQPQHF
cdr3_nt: TGTGCCAGTGGGGACAGGGGGACGAATCAGCCCCAGCATTTT

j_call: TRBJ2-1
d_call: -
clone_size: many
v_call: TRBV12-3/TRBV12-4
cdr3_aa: CASSSQGLSYNEQFF
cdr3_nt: TGTGCCAGCAGCTCCCAGGGCCTCTCCTACAATGAGCAGTTCTTC

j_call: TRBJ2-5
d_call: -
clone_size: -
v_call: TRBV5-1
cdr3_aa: CASSENRYRETQYF
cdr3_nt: TGCGCCAGCAGCGAGAACAGGTACCGAGAGACCCAGTACTTC

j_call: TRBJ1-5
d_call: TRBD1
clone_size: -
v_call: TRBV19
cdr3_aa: CASSIFGQGEDSNQPQHF
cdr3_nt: TGTGCCAGTAGTATATTCGGACAGGGGGAGGATAGCAATCAGCCCCAGCATTTT

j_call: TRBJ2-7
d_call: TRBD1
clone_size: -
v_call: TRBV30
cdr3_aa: CAWSPSDREYEQYF
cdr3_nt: TGTGCCTGGAGCCCGTCGGACAGGGAGTACGAGCAGTACTTC

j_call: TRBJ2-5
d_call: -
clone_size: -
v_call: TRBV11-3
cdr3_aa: CASSLDQGFETQYF
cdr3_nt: TGTGCCAGCAGCTTAGATCAGGGTTTCGAGACCCAGTACTTC

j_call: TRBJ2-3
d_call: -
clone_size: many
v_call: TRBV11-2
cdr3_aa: CASRREGQSDTQYF
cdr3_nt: TGTGCCAGCAGGCGGGAAGGTCAAAGTGATACGCAGTATTTT

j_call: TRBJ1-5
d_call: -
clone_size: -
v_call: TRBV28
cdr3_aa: CASRATRSNQPQHF
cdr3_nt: TGTGCCAGCAGGGCGACAAGATCCAATCAGCCCCAGCATTTT

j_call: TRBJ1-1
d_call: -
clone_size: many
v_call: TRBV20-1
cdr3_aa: CSAKRLNTEAFF
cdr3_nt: TGCAGTGCTAAACGGTTGAACACTGAAGCTTTCTTT

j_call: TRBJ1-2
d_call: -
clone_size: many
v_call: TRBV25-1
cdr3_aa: CASSESTAFGYTF
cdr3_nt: TGTGCCAGCAGTGAATCAACGGCCTTCGGCTACACCTTC

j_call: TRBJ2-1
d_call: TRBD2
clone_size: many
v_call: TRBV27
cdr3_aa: CASRIGTSISYNEQFF
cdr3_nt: TGTGCCAGCAGGATCGGGACTAGCATCTCCTACAATGAGCAGTTCTTC

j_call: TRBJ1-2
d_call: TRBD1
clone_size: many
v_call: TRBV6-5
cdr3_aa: CASSLLIRFGTGNHGYTF
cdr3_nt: TGTGCCAGCAGTTTGCTGATTAGGTTCGGGACAGGAAATCATGGCTACACCTTC

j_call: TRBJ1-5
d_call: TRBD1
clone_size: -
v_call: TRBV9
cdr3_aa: CASSVTGGEEPQHF
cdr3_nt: TGTGCCAGCAGCGTCACAGGGGGCGAAGAGCCCCAGCATTTT

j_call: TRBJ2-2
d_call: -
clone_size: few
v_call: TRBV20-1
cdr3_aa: CSAREQMNTGELFF
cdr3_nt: TGCAGTGCTAGGGAACAGATGAACACCGGGGAGCTGTTTTTT

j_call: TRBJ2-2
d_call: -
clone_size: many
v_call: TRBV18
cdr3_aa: CASSLQMDTGELFF
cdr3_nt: TGTGCCAGCTCACTACAGATGGACACCGGGGAGCTGTTTTTT

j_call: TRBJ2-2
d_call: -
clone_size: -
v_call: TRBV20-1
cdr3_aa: CSARGPDTTNTGELFF
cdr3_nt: TGCAGTGCTAGAGGGCCGGATACTACGAACACCGGGGAGCTGTTTTTT

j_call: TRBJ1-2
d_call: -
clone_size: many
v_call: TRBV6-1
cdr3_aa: CASSSGLGYTF
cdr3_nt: TGTGCCAGCAGTTCAGGGTTGGGCTACACCTTC

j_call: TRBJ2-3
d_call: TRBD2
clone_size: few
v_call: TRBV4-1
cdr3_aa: CASSHRESGRRTDTQYF
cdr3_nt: TGCGCCAGCAGCCACAGAGAGAGCGGGAGGAGGACAGATACGCAGTATTTT

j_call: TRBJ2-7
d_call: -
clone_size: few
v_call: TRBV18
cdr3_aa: CASSPNEHSRLSYEQYF
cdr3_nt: TGTGCCAGCTCACCCAACGAGCACAGCCGACTATCCTACGAGCAGTACTTC

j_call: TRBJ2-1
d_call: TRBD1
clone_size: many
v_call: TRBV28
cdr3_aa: CASRDYGTVLFF
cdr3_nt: TGTGCCAGCAGAGACTATGGGACAGTCCTCTTCTTC

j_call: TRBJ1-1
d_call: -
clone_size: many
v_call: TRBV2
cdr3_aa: CASQWGVWGAFF
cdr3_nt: TGTGCCAGCCAATGGGGGGTTTGGGGTGCTTTCTTT

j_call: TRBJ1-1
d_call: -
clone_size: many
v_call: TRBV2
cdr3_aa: CASSVREGFMNTEAFF
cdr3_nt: TGTGCCAGCAGTGTCCGGGAGGGGTTTATGAACACTGAAGCTTTCTTT

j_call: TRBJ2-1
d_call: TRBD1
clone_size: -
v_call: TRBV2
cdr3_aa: CASRAQGANEQFF
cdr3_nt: TGTGCCAGCAGAGCACAGGGGGCGAATGAGCAGTTCTTC

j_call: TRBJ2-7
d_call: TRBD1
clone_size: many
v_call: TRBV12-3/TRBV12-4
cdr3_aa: CASSRGQQTYEQYF
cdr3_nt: TGTGCCAGCAGCCGGGGACAGCAAACCTACGAGCAGTACTTC

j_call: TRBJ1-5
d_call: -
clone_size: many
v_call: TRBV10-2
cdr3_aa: CASSELALNQPQHF
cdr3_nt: TGCGCCAGCAGTGAGTTGGCACTCAATCAGCCCCAGCATTTT

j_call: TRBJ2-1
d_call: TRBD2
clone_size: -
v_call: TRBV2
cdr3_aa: CASSVSSGSYNEQFF
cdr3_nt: TGTGCCAGCAGTGTGTCTAGCGGTTCCTACAATGAGCAGTTCTTC

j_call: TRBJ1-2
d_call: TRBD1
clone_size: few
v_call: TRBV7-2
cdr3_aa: CAGSLGNRGFYGYTF
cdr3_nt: TGTGCCGGCAGCCTCGGTAACAGGGGATTCTATGGCTACACCTTC

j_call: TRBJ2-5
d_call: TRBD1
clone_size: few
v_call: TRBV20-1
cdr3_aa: CSAHRDRVQETQYF
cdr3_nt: TGCAGTGCCCACCGGGACAGGGTACAAGAGACCCAGTACTTC

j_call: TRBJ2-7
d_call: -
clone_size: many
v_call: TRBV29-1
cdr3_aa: CSVADNSYEQYF
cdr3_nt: TGCAGCGTCGCGGACAACTCCTACGAGCAGTACTTC

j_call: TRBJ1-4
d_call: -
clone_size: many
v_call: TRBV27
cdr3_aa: CASSLSVGRTTTQNEKLFF
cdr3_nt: TGTGCCAGCAGTTTGTCCGTCGGCAGGACGACAACTCAGAATGAAAAACTGTTTTTT

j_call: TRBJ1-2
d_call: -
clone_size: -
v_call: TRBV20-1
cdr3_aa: CSANRWETNYGYTF
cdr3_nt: TGCAGTGCTAACAGGTGGGAAACGAACTATGGCTACACCTTC

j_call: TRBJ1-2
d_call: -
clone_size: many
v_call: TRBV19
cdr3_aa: CASSIGAGAEPSNYGYTF
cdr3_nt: TGTGCCAGTAGTATAGGTGCAGGGGCCGAACCTTCTAACTATGGCTACACCTTC

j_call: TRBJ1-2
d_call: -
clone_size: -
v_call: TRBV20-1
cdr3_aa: CSARVGETQARGDYGYSF
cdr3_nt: TGCAGTGCTAGAGTAGGGGAAACTCAAGCCCGGGGGGATTATGGCTACAGCTTC

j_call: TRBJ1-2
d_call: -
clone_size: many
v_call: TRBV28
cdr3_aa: CASRDQNGSTF
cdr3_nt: TGTGCCAGCAGGGACCAAAATGGATCCACCTTC